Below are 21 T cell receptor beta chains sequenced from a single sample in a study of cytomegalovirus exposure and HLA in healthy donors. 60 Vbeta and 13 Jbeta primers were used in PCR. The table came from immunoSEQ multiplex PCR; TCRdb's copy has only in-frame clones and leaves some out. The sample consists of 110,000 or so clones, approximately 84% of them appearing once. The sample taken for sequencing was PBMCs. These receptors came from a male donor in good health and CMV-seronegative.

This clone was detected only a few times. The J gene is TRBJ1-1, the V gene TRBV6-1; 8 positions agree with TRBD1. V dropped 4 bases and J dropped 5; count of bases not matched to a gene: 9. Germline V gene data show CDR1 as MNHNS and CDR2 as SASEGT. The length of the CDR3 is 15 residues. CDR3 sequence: CASSVDSGGGTEAFF. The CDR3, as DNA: TGTGCCAGCAGTGTTGATTCAGGGGGCGGGACTGAAGCTTTCTTT.

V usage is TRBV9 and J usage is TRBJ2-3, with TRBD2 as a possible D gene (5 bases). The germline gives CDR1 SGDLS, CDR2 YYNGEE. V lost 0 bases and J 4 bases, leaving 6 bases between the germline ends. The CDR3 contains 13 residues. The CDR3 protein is CASSVGGADTQYF. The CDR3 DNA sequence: TGTGCCAGCAGCGTAGGGGGAGCAGATACGCAGTATTTT.

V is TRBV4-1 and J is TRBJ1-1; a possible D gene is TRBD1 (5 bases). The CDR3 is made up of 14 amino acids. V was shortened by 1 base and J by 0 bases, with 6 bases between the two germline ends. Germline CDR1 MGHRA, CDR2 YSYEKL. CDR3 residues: CASSQGQLNTEAFF. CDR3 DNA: TGCGCCAGCAGCCAAGGACAGTTGAACACTGAAGCTTTCTTT.

CDR3 amino acids: CASSSGQFYEKLFF. The CDR3 nucleotides are TGTGCCAGCAGCTCCGGACAGTTTTATGAAAAACTGTTTTTT. The V and J genes are TRBV7-2 and TRBJ1-4; D might be TRBD1 (6 bases). CDR1 and CDR2 (germline): SGHTA, FQGNSA. This CDR3 comprises 14 residues. The V and J ends lost 4 bases and 6 bases respectively, with 12 bases between them.

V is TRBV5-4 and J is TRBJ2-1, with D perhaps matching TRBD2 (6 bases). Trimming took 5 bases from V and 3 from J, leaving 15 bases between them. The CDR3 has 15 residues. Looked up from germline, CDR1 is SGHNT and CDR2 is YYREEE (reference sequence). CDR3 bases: TGTGCCAGCAGTGGAGGGGCAGACTACTACAATGAGCAGTTCTTC. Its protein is CASSGGADYYNEQFF.

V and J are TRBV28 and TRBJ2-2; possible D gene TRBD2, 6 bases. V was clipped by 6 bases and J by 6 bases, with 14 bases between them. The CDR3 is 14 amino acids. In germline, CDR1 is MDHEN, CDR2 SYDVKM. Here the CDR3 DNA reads TGTGCCAGCAGGGCGACTAGTTCGGCCGGGGAGCTGTTTTTT. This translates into CASRATSSAGELFF.

The CDR3 DNA reads as TGTGCCAGCAGTCCACTAGCGGGCCACGAGCAGTACTTC. This codes for CASSPLAGHEQYF. This chain connects TRBV6-4 to TRBJ2-7, with 9 positions matching TRBD2. The CDR3 length is 13 residues. V dropped 5 bases and J dropped 5; count of bases not matched to a gene: 4. In germline, CDR1 is MRHNA, CDR2 SNTAGT.

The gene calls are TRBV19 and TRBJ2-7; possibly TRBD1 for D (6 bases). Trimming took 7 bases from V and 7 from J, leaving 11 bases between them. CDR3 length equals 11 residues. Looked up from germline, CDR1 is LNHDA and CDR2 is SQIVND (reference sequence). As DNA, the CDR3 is TGTGCCAGTAAGCAGGGGTGGGAGCAGTACTTC. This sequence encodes CASKQGWEQYF.

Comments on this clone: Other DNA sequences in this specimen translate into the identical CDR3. The CDR3 loop is CASSQAPFGPVPYEQYF. DNA of the CDR3: TGTGCCAGCAGCCAAGCCCCTTTCGGTCCGGTCCCCTACGAGCAGTACTTC. The V and J genes are TRBV14 and TRBJ2-7; D is undetermined. The ends were cut back, 1 base at V and 2 bases at J, with 18 bases in the middle. This CDR3 is built from 17 residues. The V gene's germline CDR1 is SGHDN and CDR2 FVKESK.

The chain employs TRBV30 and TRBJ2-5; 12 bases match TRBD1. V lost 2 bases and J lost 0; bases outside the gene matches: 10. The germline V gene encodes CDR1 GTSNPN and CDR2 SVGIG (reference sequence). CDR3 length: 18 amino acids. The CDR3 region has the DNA TGTGCCTGGAGTCCCGGGACAGGGGGCTGGGGGTACCAAGAGACCCAGTACTTC. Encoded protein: CAWSPGTGGWGYQETQYF.

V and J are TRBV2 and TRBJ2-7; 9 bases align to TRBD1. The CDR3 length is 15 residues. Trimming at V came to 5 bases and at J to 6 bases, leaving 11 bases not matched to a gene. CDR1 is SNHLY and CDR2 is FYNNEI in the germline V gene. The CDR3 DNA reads TGTGCCAGCAGTCGCCTTAGGGACAGGGTTTCCGAGCAGTACTTC. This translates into CASSRLRDRVSEQYF.

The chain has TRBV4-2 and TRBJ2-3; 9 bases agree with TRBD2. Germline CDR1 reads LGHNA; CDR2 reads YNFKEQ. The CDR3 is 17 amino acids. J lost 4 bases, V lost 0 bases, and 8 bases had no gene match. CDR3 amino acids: CASSQDIRTSGSDTQYF. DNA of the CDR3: TGTGCCAGCAGCCAAGATATTCGCACTAGCGGGTCAGATACGCAGTATTTT.

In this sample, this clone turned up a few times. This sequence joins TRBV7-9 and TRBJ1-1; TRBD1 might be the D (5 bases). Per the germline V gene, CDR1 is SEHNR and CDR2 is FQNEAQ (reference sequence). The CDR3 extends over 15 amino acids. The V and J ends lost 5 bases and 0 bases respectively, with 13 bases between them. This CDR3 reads CASSGPRDMNTEAFF. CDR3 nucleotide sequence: TGTGCCAGCAGCGGACCCAGGGATATGAACACTGAAGCTTTCTTT.

The CDR3 nucleotides read TGCGCCAGCAGCCAAGTTACGGGAGGGAACGAGCAGTACTTC. It yields the protein CASSQVTGGNEQYF. The V gene is TRBV4-1, the J gene TRBJ2-7; 8 positions agree with TRBD2. The CDR3 has 14 residues. Trimming took 1 base from V and 5 from J; bases not matched to a gene: 4. Germline CDR1 is MGHRA and CDR2 is YSYEKL.

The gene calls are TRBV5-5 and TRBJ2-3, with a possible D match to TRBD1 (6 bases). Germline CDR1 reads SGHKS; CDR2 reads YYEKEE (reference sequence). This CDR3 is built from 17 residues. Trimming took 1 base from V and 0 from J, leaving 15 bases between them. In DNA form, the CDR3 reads TGTGCCAGCAGCTTGCCCGACCTGGGACACAGCACAGATACGCAGTATTTT. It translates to CASSLPDLGHSTDTQYF.

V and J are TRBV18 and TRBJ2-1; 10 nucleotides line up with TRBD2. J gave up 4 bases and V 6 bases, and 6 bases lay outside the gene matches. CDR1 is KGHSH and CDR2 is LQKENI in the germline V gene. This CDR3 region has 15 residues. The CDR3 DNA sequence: TGTGCCAGCTCCCCTCTAGCGGGGGATTACAATGAGCAGTTCTTC. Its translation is CASSPLAGDYNEQFF.

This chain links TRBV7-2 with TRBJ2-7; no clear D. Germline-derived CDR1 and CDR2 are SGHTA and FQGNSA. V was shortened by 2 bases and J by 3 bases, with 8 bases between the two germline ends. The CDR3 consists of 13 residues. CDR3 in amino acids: CASSLPQVYEQYF. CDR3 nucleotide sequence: TGTGCCAGCAGCTTACCCCAGGTCTACGAGCAGTACTTC.

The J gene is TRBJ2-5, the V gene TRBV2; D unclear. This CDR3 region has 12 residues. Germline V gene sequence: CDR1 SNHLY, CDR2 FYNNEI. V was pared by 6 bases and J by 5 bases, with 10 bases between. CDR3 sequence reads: CASSDERETQYF. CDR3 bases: TGTGCCAGCAGCGATGAGAGGGAGACCCAGTACTTC.

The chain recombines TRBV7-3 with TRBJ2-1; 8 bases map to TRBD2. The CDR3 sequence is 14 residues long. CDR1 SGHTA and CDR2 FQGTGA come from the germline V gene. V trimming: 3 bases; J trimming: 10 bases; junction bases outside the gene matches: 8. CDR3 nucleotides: TGTGCCAGCAGCTTTAGCGGGACTACAAGGGAGCAGTTCTTC. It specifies CASSFSGTTREQFF.

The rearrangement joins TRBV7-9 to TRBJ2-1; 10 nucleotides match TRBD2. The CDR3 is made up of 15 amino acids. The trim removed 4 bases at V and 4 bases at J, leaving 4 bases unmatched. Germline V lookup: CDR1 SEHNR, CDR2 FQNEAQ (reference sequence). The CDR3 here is CASSWTSGAYNEQFF. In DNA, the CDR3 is TGTGCCAGCAGCTGGACTAGCGGAGCATACAATGAGCAGTTCTTC. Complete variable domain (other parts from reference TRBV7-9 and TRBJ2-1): DTGVSQNPRHKITKRGQNVTFRCDPISEHNRLYWYRQTLGQGPEFLTYFQNEAQLEKSRLLSDRFSAERPKGSFSTLEIQRTEQGDSAMYLCASSWTSGAYNEQFFGPGTRLTVL.

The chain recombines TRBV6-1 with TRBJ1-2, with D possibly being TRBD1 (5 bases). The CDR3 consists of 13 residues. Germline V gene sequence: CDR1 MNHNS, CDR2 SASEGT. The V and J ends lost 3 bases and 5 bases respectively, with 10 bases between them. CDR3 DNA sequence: TGTGCCAGCAGTGAGAATCGGGGGTATGGCTACACCTTC. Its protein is CASSENRGYGYTF.